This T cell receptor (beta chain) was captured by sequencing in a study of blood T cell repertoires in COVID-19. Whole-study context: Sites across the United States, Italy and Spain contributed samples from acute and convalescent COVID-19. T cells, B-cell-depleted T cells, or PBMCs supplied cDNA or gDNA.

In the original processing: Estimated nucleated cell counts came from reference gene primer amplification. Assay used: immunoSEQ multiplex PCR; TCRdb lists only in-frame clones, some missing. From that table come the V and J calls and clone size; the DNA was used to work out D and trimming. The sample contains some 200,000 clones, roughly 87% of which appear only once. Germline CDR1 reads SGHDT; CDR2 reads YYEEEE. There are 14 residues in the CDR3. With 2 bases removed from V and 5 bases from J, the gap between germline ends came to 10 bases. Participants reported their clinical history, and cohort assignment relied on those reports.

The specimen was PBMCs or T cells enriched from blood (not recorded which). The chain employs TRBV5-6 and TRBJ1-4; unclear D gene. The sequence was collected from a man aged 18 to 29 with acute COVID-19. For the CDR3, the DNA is TGTGCCAGCAGCTTAATGAGAGAGAATGAAAAACTGTTTTTT. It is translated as CASSLMRENEKLFF.